This T cell receptor beta chain was captured by sequencing in a study of shared clonotypes between healthy human individuals (dated by TCRdb to 2018 to 2020). Describing the broader study: Three men and two women, aged 18 to 49 years, made up the cohort. Per donor, three plates each were used for CD4 naive and CD4 memory, two for CD8 naive, and one for CD8 memory. Blood TCR repertoires of five healthy adults were deeply sequenced to estimate repertoire size and the extent of clonotype sharing between individuals. Different laboratories and diverse techniques were used to prepare libraries and sequence TCR repertoires, to increase sequencing depth and limit assay-specific biases. Per donor, leukapheresis produced somewhere between about 0.94 and 9.5 billion PBMCs.

General study outcomes and caveats: Sampling was restricted to blood, and TCR repertoires in tissue are likely to differ from TCR repertoires in blood. Because the study included only a small number of donors, the genetic and exposure-history diversity represented was limited. Based on pairwise subsampling, the degree of clonotype sharing among donors was expected to be affected by sequencing depth. Clonotypes shared by all four sorted-subset donors showed higher generation probabilities than non-shared clonotypes. Rarefaction of sorted-subset datasets indicated incomplete sequencing despite the large sequencing depth. Naive subsets generally had larger estimated clonotype richness than memory subsets. Approximately 4.8% of naive CD4, 3% to 4% of naive CD8, 2.3% of memory CD4, and about 0.4% of memory CD8 clonotypes were shared across several donors.

Healthy HIV-negative adults with no recently reported acute infections or vaccinations were included as donors. All donors were Caucasian adults living in Nashville, Tennessee, USA. CD4+ T cells were enriched by magnetic negative selection, after which naive cells were positively selected on CD45RA and the negative fraction was taken as the memory subset. Blood was obtained by leukapheresis, after which PBMCs were separated by Ficoll-Histopaque density gradient centrifugation and cryopreserved in liquid nitrogen vapor phase. Purity and quantity of every magnetically sorted T cell population were checked by analytical flow cytometry. Genomic DNA was isolated from each sorted fraction and quantified by UV absorbance on a Nanodrop 2000c. Using the deep immunoSEQ assay, multiplex PCR amplified TCR CDR3 regions from genomic DNA. Extracted genomic DNA from each cell subset was spread evenly across all wells of several immunoSEQ 96-well plates, with each plate serving as a replicate. For sorted subsets, approximately 210 ng of genomic DNA, equivalent to roughly 33,000 T cell genomes, went into each replicate PCR. The purified libraries were quantified using a Qubit 3.0 fluorometer, sized with a Bioanalyzer 2100, and then quantified again using the KAPA Library Quantification kit. Each immunoSEQ 96-well plate was sequenced on its own single-read 150-cycle Illumina NextSeq 550 flow cell. The published analysis was carried out like this. Because only junctional sequences without quality scores were contained in the immunoSEQ output, filtering matching that applied to full-length reads could not be performed. To assign V/J genes and CDR3, sequences were annotated using PyIR, a Python wrapper for IgBLAST v1.9, with IMGT germline references. Reads were removed for weak V/J assignments (E-value above 1e-6), missing CDR3, stop codons, out-of-frame junctions, or ambiguous translated residues. A V3J clonotype was defined by an identical inferred V gene, J gene, and CDR3 amino acid sequence. Percentage overlap between repertoires was calculated by dividing the number of shared unique clonotypes by the size of the smaller repertoire. RTK rarefaction, the Chao1 estimator, and Recon v2.1 estimates of unobserved clonotypes were used to assess repertoire richness. For all TCRbeta clonotypes obtained by the gDNA method from a handful of donors, generation probabilities were computed with OLGA. TCRdb took over this immuneACCESS table, retaining in-frame rearrangements with V and J assigned. Such tables are incomplete; in checked studies, under half of the missing clones stem from an unresolved V gene, and the remainder is unexplained. V, J and clone size are those of that table, while D and trimming were read from the DNA. The sample table lists 2 million to 3 million clones, 93% of them with a count of one. 0.36% of the sample belongs to the ten largest clones.

This clone is a singleton in its sample. Its antigen has not been determined. No quality values exist for individual bases; no much larger clone is one base distant. The CDR3 goes from the cysteine to the phenylalanine over 13 residues. The retained sequence is limited to the CDR3, 39 bases, with the frame set at the first base. V was cut back by 0 bases and J by 9 bases, leaving a gap of 12 bases between them. Looking up the germline V gene (reference sequence) yields CDR1 WNHNN and CDR2 SYGVQD. This clonotype was obtained from a man aged 18 to 30 in good health. Some clones in this sample may be carry-over from other donors' samples. The chain is assembled from TRBV10-1 and TRBJ2-7, and TRBD1 may be the D gene, going by 6 matching bases. The sample comprised naive CD4+ T cells from PBMCs. In light of the paper, this sample's cell subset or site label describes: CD45RA+ positively selected. CDR3 reads: CASSESEVQGQYF. The DNA sequence is given as TGCGCCAGCAGTGAGTCGGAAGTACAGGGGCAGTACTTC.